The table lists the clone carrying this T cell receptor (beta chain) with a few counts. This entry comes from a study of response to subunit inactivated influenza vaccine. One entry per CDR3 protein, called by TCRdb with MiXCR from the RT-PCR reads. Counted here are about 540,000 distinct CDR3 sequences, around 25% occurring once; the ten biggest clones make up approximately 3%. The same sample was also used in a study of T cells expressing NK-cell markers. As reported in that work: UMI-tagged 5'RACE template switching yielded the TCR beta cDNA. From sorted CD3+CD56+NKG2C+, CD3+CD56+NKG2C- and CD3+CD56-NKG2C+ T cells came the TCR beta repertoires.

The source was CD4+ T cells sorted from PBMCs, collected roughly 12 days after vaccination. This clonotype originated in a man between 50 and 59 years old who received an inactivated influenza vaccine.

Here the CDR3 DNA reads TGCGCCAGCAGCTTCCGACAGGGCACGGCCGGGGAGCTGTTTTTT. Translation gives CASSFRQGTAGELFF. V usage is TRBV5-1 and J usage is TRBJ2-2, with TRBD1 matching 7 bases. This CDR3 comprises 15 residues. Per the germline V gene, CDR1 is SGHRS and CDR2 is YFSETQ. Losses at the gene ends were 2 bases for V and 6 bases for J; bases not matched to a gene: 7.